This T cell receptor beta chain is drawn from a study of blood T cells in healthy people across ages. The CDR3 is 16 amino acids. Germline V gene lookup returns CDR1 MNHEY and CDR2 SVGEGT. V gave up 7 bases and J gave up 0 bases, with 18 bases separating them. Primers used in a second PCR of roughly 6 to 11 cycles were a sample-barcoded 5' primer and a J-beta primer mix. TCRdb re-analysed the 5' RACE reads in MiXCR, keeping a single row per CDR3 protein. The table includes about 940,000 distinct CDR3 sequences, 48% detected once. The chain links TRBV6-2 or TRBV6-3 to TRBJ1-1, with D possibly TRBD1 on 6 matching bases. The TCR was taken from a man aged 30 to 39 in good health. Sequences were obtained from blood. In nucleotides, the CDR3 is TGTGCCAGCATCCCCGGGACACTTGATCTGAACACTGAAGCTTTCTTT. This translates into CASIPGTLDLNTEAFF.